This T cell receptor beta chain was sequenced for a study of T cell responses to AZD1222 COVID-19 vaccine. The CDR3 spans 15 residues. Germline-derived CDR1 and CDR2 are SEHNR and FQNEAQ (reference sequence). V lost 1 base to trimming and J lost 10 bases, with 14 bases between them. Findings and caveats of the study: Only a handful of AZD1222 recipients, more than 5 in all, had baseline seropositivity. Spike as a whole was targeted by vaccine-associated CD4 TCRs, dominant at 160-218 and 743-854.

This table comes from immunoSEQ multiplex PCR, and its TCRdb copy is limited to in-frame clones, with some not included. The table includes 160,000 or so clones, more than 80% detected once. Points on this clone: Its antigen is unknown.

Sequenced here: peripheral blood, sampled 28 days after the second dose of the MenACWY control vaccine. The chain has TRBV7-9 and TRBJ1-6; weak D call: TRBD1 (5 bases). This clonotype originated in an adult who received the MenACWY meningococcal vaccine as a control. CDR3 residues: CASSLGGVLRSPLHF. CDR3 bases: TGTGCCAGCAGCTTAGGGGGGGTGCTCCGCTCACCCCTCCACTTT.